Below are 23 T cell receptor beta chains sequenced from a single sample in a study of blood T cell repertoires in COVID-19. TCRdb's copy holds only in-frame clones and misses some; the assay was immunoSEQ multiplex PCR. The data hold about 160,000 clones, with roughly 84% observed a single time. The sequencing input was peripheral blood. These receptors were collected from a woman aged 80 or over with active or convalescent COVID-19.

V gene TRBV5-1 combines with J gene TRBJ2-3, with D perhaps TRBD2 (6 bases). CDR3 length: 13 amino acids. Trimming shortened V by 0 bases and J by 5 bases, and 7 bases separated the two germline ends. The V gene's germline CDR1 is SGHRS and CDR2 YFSETQ. CDR3 region: CASSLAGGDTQYF. The CDR3 coding sequence is TGCGCCAGCAGCTTGGCCGGGGGAGATACGCAGTATTTT.

A few counts support this clone. This rearrangement joins TRBV2 to TRBJ1-5, with a weak D call TRBD1 (5 bases). Germline V gene data show CDR1 as SNHLY and CDR2 as FYNNEI. The V gene lost 5 bases and the J gene lost 3 bases, with 11 bases spanning the gap. This CDR3 has 14 amino acids. This CDR3 is CASSYGGDNQPQHF. CDR3 nucleotides: TGTGCCAGCAGTTATGGGGGGGACAATCAGCCCCAGCATTTT.

This chain links TRBV6-5 with TRBJ2-7, with 8 bases that match TRBD1. The CDR3 is 13 residues long. The J segment lost 0 bases and the V segment lost 9 bases, leaving 4 bases of the junction unmatched. The germline V gene encodes CDR1 MNHEY and CDR2 SVGAGI. The DNA for the CDR3 is TGTGCCAGTTTTACAGGGGGCTCCTACGAGCAGTACTTC. Translating gives CASFTGGSYEQYF.

The rearrangement links TRBV5-4 to TRBJ2-7; D is unclear. Germline V CDR1 and CDR2: SGHNT, YYREEE (reference sequence). The V and J ends lost 3 bases and 9 bases respectively, with 19 bases between them. This CDR3 region has 14 residues. Written as DNA, the CDR3 is TGTGCCAGCAGCTCAGCGAATTCGTTAAGTAGGCAGTACTTC. Its translation is CASSSANSLSRQYF.

This sequence joins TRBV2 and TRBJ2-7, with D possibly being TRBD2 (5 bases). Trimming pared 5 bases from V and 6 bases from J, leaving 14 bases between. The length of the CDR3 is 13 residues. Germline V gene data show CDR1 as SNHLY and CDR2 as FYNNEI. CDR3 nucleotide sequence: TGTGCCAGCAGTCCGGGGTGGGCGGGCGAGCAGTACTTC. Translation gives CASSPGWAGEQYF.

This clone turned up a few times. This same CDR3 is encoded by further DNA sequences in the sample. The genes are TRBV5-1 and TRBJ2-3, with unresolved D. This CDR3 spans 11 amino acids. The ends were cut back, 2 bases at V and 5 bases at J, with 3 bases in the middle. Germline lookup yields CDR1 SGHRS and CDR2 YFSETQ. The CDR3 sequence: CASSFRDTQYF. Here the CDR3 DNA reads TGCGCCAGCAGCTTTAGAGATACGCAGTATTTT.

This clone was counted between two and nine times. The J gene is TRBJ1-2, the V gene TRBV18; weak D call: TRBD1 (5 bases). The V gene's germline CDR1 is KGHSH and CDR2 LQKENI. The CDR3 is 15 residues long. Trimming stripped 1 base from V and 0 bases from J, with 9 bases between. The DNA for the CDR3 is TGTGCCAGCTCACCACTTGACAGTACTAACTATGGCTACACCTTC. It specifies CASSPLDSTNYGYTF.

The rearrangement uses TRBV30 and TRBJ1-6, with TRBD1 identical over 8 bases. The length of the CDR3 is 17 residues. The germline V gene has CDR1 GTSNPN and CDR2 SVGIG (reference sequence). V shed 0 bases, J shed 10 bases, and the junction held 14 bases outside the gene matches. CDR3 protein: CAWSVPPPGQDGSPLHF. CDR3 nucleotide sequence: TGTGCCTGGAGTGTGCCCCCTCCGGGACAGGATGGATCACCCCTCCACTTT.

The genes are TRBV6-1 and TRBJ2-5; 8 bases match TRBD2. The CDR3 is made up of 15 amino acids. Germline CDR1 reads MNHNS; CDR2 reads SASEGT. Trimming removed 1 base from V and 7 bases from J; junction bases left unmatched: 8. CDR3 bases: TGTGCCAGCAGTGAAGTAACTAGCGGAGCCGGGACCCAGTACTTC. This sequence encodes CASSEVTSGAGTQYF.

The chain combines TRBV4-2 with TRBJ2-7; D may be TRBD1 (5 bases). Germline CDR1 reads LGHNA; CDR2 reads YNFKEQ. Trimming removed 0 bases at V and 1 base at J, with 7 bases between. This CDR3 has 14 residues. The CDR3 nucleotides read TGTGCCAGCAGCCAAGAGAGACAGTCCTACGAGCAGTACTTC. It is translated as CASSQERQSYEQYF.

The chain recombines TRBV2 with TRBJ2-3; 9 bases agree with TRBD2. CDR1 and CDR2 from the germline V gene are SNHLY and FYNNEI. The V and J ends lost 2 bases and 2 bases, in that order; junction bases with no gene match: 23. This CDR3 has 22 residues. The chain's CDR3 is CASSERKWGLAGREVHTDTQYF. The DNA of the CDR3 is TGTGCCAGCAGTGAACGCAAGTGGGGGCTAGCGGGACGTGAGGTTCACACAGATACGCAGTATTTT. Supplemented by reference TRBV2 and TRBJ2-3, the full variable domain reads EPEVTQTPSHQVTQMGQEVILRCVPISNHLYFYWYRQILGQKVEFLVSFYNNEISEKSEIFDDQFSVERPDGSNFTLKIRSTKLEDSAMYFCASSERKWGLAGREVHTDTQYFGPGTRLTVL.

This sequence joins TRBV6-5 and TRBJ2-7, with 10 bases aligning to TRBD1. The CDR3 totals 15 residues. The ends lost 4 bases at V and 2 bases at J; junction bases unmatched: 5. CDR1 and CDR2 (germline): MNHEY, SVGAGI. CDR3 DNA: TGTGCCAGCAGTTCGGGACAGGGGACTACCTACGAGCAGTACTTC. Its translation: CASSSGQGTTYEQYF.

This clone was detected only a few times. The chain links TRBV6-1 to TRBJ2-5; 7 bases are shared with TRBD2. Losses at the gene ends were 0 bases for V and 3 bases for J; bases not matched to a gene: 4. The CDR3 contains 15 residues. The germline V gene encodes CDR1 MNHNS and CDR2 SASEGT. The CDR3, as DNA: TGTGCCAGCAGTGAAGCCCAGGGAGGGAAAGAGACCCAGTACTTC. Translating gives CASSEAQGGKETQYF.

The rearrangement uses TRBV5-1 and TRBJ2-1; TRBD2 matches at 9 bases. Germline CDR1 reads SGHRS; CDR2 reads YFSETQ. The CDR3 runs 15 residues. Trimming cost V 0 bases and J 7 bases; bases outside gene matches: 5. The DNA for the CDR3 is TGCGCCAGCAGCTTGGCTAGCGGGACTTATAATGAGCAGTTCTTC. Its protein product is CASSLASGTYNEQFF. Full variable domain (outside the CDR3, taken from reference TRBV5-1 and TRBJ2-1): KAGVTQTPRYLIKTRGQQVTLSCSPISGHRSVSWYQQTPGQGLQFLFEYFSETQRNKGNFPGRFSGRQFSNSRSEMNVSTLELGDSALYLCASSLASGTYNEQFFGPGTRLTVL.

V usage is TRBV30 and J usage is TRBJ1-2; tentatively, D is TRBD1 (5 bases). From germline, CDR1 is GTSNPN and CDR2 SVGIG (reference sequence). The CDR3 is 16 amino acids. Trimming cost V 0 bases and J 5 bases, with 19 bases left between them. In DNA form, the CDR3 reads TGTGCCTGGAGTGTACTATTAGGGGCCACTGGTTATGGCTACACCTTC. Its protein is CAWSVLLGATGYGYTF.

The chain recombines TRBV6-4 with TRBJ2-1, with 10 positions matching TRBD2. The CDR3 totals 16 residues. Germline V gene sequence: CDR1 MRHNA, CDR2 SNTAGT. Losses at the gene ends were 6 bases for V and 8 bases for J; bases not matched to a gene: 13. The CDR3 sequence: CASSLLSSGRADEQFF. The CDR3 coding sequence is TGTGCCAGCAGCCTCCTGTCTAGCGGGAGAGCCGATGAGCAGTTCTTC.

This clone was seen more than once but under ten times. CDR3 nucleotides: TGTGCCAGCAGCGTGACCGGGGGACCGGGAAACTATGGCTACACCTTC. It yields the protein CASSVTGGPGNYGYTF. The chain uses TRBV9 and TRBJ1-2, with a possible D match to TRBD1 (5 bases). Germline values: CDR1 SGDLS, CDR2 YYNGEE. The CDR3 has 16 amino acids. Trimming removed 2 bases at V and 2 bases at J, with 16 bases between.

The J gene is TRBJ2-1, the V gene TRBV15; 8 nucleotides match TRBD1. The CDR3 loop spans 15 amino acids. The V and J ends lost 0 bases and 6 bases, in that order; junction bases with no gene match: 4. Germline values: CDR1 LNHNV, CDR2 YYDKDF (reference sequence). This CDR3 is CATSRDATGGNEQFF. CDR3 DNA sequence: TGTGCCACCAGCAGAGATGCTACAGGGGGCAATGAGCAGTTCTTC.

A few counts support this clone. The chain recombines TRBV12-5 with TRBJ2-1, with 8 positions matching TRBD2. The CDR3 runs 16 residues. Looked up from germline, CDR1 is LGHNT and CDR2 is FRNRAP. V lost 5 bases and J lost 3; bases outside the gene matches: 9. The CDR3 protein is CASGTSGLGNYNEQFF. CDR3 in DNA: TGTGCTAGTGGTACCTCGGGACTAGGGAACTACAATGAGCAGTTCTTC.

CDR3 in DNA: TGTGCCAGCAGCTCCATGGGACTGAACCAAGAGACCCAGTACTTC. This gives the protein CASSSMGLNQETQYF. This chain connects TRBV9 to TRBJ2-5; maybe TRBD2 (6 bases). Germline CDR1 SGDLS, CDR2 YYNGEE. Deletions cut 4 bases from V and 0 bases from J, with 13 bases between. CDR3 length equals 15 residues.

This chain uses TRBV19 with TRBJ2-1; 16 positions agree with TRBD2. The V segment lost 7 bases and the J segment 0 bases; nucleotides outside the gene matches: 9. The CDR3 sequence is 19 residues long. CDR1 and CDR2 from the germline V gene are LNHDA and SQIVND (reference sequence). This chain's CDR3 is CASIPGLAGGLSSYNEQFF. CDR3 DNA: TGTGCCAGTATTCCGGGACTAGCGGGAGGGCTGAGCTCCTACAATGAGCAGTTCTTC.

CDR3 coding DNA: TGCGCCAGCAGCTTGGTGGCCTCCTCTGGGGCCAACGTCCTGACTTTC. Translation: CASSLVASSGANVLTF. The chain links TRBV5-1 to TRBJ2-6; no reliable D call. The CDR3 covers 16 residues. Germline-derived CDR1 and CDR2 are SGHRS and YFSETQ. V lost 0 bases and J 0 bases, leaving 7 bases between the germline ends. The complete variable domain, with remaining parts taken from reference TRBV5-1 and TRBJ2-6, reads KAGVTQTPRYLIKTRGQQVTLSCSPISGHRSVSWYQQTPGQGLQFLFEYFSETQRNKGNFPGRFSGRQFSNSRSEMNVSTLELGDSALYLCASSLVASSGANVLTFGAGSRLTVL.

V is TRBV5-1 and J is TRBJ2-1, with TRBD1 as a possible D gene (6 bases). The ends were cut back, 0 bases at V and 7 bases at J, with 14 bases in the middle. There are 15 residues in the CDR3. CDR1 is SGHRS and CDR2 is YFSETQ in the germline V gene. The CDR3: CASSLGSGGSNEQFF. The CDR3 nucleotides are TGCGCCAGCAGCTTGGGATCTGGGGGCTCGAATGAGCAGTTCTTC. Variable domain in full (rest from reference TRBV5-1 and TRBJ2-1): KAGVTQTPRYLIKTRGQQVTLSCSPISGHRSVSWYQQTPGQGLQFLFEYFSETQRNKGNFPGRFSGRQFSNSRSEMNVSTLELGDSALYLCASSLGSGGSNEQFFGPGTRLTVL.